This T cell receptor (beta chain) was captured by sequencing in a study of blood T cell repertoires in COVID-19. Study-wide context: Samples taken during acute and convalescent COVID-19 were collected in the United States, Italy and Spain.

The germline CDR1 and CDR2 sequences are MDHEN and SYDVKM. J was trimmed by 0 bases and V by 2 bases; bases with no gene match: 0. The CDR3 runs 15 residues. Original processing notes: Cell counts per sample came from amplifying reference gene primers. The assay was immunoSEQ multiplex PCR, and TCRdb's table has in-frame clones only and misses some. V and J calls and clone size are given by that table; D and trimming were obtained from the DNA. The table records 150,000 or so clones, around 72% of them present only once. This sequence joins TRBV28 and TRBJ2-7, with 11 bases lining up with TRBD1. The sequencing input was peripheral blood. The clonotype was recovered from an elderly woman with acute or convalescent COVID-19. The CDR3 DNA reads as TGTGCCAGCAGTTTAGGGACAGGGGGCTCCTACGAGCAGTACTTC. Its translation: CASSLGTGGSYEQYF.